This entry concerns a single T cell receptor (beta chain). The antigen is not known. Samples were taken several times over chemoradiotherapy. This sample was taken from a study of chemoradiotherapy in HPV16-positive cancers. About the research overall: Functional T-cell assays on a couple of HPV16-positive patients' cells defined candidate HPV-specific clones and common TCR motifs.

Study-level results: Candidate HPV-specific clones and E7-related TCR motifs grew in tumor during treatment. In HPV16-positive patients, HPV-responsive T-cell expansion tracked better recurrence-free survival.

This CDR3 comprises 18 residues. Germline loops: CDR1 SGHNT, CDR2 YYREEE (reference sequence). V lost 4 bases and J lost 0; bases outside the gene matches: 15. Measured with immunoSEQ multiplex PCR; TCRdb has only the in-frame clones, and not every one. Found here are some 6,900 clones, around 90% of them singletons; the top ten hold more than 1.5%. The sequence derives from a human donor with HPV-associated anogenital cancer. This chain uses TRBV5-4 with TRBJ1-1, with TRBD1 identical over 7 bases. The sample consisted of blood, taken from a patient who underwent chemoradiotherapy. CDR3: CASSLNTGTVRMNTEAFF. DNA for the CDR3: TGTGCCAGCAGCCTAAACACGGGGACAGTTAGAATGAACACTGAAGCTTTCTTT.